This TCR beta chain was sequenced for a study of T cells in Graves' hyperthyroidism and ophthalmopathy. Study in general: Peripheral blood was obtained at initial diagnosis, preceding any treatment. Study observations and caveats: In the blood, most expanded thyroid clonotypes above 0.001 appeared as well.

In regard to this clonotype: Its antigen remains unidentified.

Amplification of TCR beta CDR3 regions used RNA as the template. The study used the HTBI primer set for a first-round RT-PCR of the TCR CDR3. Using its own MiXCR run on the multiplex PCR reads, TCRdb lists one record per CDR3 protein. The table has 300,000 to 450,000 distinct CDR3 sequences, over 10% seen once. No ophthalmopathy progression within 18 months constituted stable Graves' hyperthyroidism. Criteria for exclusion of patients were uncontrolled infection, other autoimmune disease, pregnancy or lactation. Germline V gives CDR1 MNHEY, CDR2 SMNVEV (reference sequence). The CDR3 runs to 15 residues. Losses at the gene ends were 6 bases for V and 7 bases for J; bases not matched to a gene: 12.

Material: blood. The chain uses TRBV27 and TRBJ2-7; 10 bases agree with TRBD1. The TCR comes from a woman between 18 and 30 years old with Graves' hyperthyroidism. CDR3 loop: CASRSLGQGVREQYF. CDR3 nucleotides: TGTGCCAGCAGGTCCCTCGGACAGGGGGTACGGGAGCAGTACTTC.